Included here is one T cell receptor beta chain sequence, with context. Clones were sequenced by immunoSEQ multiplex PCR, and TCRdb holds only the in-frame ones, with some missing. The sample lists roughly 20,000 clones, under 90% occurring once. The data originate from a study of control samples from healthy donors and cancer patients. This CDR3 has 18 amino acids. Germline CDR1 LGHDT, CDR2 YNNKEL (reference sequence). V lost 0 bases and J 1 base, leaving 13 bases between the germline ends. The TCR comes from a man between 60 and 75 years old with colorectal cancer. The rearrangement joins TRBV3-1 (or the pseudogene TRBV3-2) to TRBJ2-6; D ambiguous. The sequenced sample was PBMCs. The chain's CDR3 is CASSQEGVRRSGANVLTF. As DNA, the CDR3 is TGTGCCAGCAGCCAAGAAGGAGTACGGAGATCTGGGGCCAACGTCCTGACTTTC.